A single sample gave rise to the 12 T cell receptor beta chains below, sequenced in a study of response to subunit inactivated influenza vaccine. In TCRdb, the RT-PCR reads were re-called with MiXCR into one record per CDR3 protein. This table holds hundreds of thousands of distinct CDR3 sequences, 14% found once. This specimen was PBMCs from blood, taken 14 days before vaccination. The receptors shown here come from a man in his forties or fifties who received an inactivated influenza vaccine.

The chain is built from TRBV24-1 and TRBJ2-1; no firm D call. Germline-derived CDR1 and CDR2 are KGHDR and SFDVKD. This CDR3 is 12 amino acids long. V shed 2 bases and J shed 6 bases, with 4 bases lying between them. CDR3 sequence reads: CATSDYGNEQFF. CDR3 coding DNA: TGTGCCACCAGTGATTACGGCAATGAGCAGTTCTTC.

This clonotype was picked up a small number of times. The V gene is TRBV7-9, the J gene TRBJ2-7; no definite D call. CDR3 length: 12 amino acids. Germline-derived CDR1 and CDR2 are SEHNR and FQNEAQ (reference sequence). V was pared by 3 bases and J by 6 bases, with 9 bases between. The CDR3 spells CASSFNVGEQYF. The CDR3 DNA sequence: TGTGCCAGCAGCTTCAATGTCGGCGAGCAGTACTTC.

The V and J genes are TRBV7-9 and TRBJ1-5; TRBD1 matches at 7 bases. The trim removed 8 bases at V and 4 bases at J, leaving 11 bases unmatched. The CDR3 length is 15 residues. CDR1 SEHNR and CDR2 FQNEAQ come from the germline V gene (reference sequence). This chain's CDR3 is CASCPGDSRNQPQHF. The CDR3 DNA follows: TGTGCCAGCTGCCCAGGGGACAGTCGAAATCAGCCCCAGCATTTT.

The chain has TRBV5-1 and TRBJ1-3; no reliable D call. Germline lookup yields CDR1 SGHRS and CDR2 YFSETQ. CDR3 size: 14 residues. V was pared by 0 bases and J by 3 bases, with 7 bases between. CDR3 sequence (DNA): TGCGCCAGCAGCTTGGGGACCGATGGAAACACCATATATTTT. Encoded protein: CASSLGTDGNTIYF. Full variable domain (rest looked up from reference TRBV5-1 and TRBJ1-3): KAGVTQTPRYLIKTRGQQVTLSCSPISGHRSVSWYQQTPGQGLQFLFEYFSETQRNKGNFPGRFSGRQFSNSRSEMNVSTLELGDSALYLCASSLGTDGNTIYFGEGSWLTVV.

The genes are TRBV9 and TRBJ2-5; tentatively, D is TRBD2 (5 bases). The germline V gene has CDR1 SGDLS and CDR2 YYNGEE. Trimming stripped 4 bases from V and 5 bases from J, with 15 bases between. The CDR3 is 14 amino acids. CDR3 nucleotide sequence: TGTGCCAGCAGCATCCAGGAGGACCGGGAGACCCAGTACTTC. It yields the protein CASSIQEDRETQYF.

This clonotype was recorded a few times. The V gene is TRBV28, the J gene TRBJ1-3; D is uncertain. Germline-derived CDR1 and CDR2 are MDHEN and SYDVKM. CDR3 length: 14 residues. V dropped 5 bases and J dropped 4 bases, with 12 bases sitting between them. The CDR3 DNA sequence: TGTGCCAGCAGTCACCCTACTGAGGGAAACACCATATATTTT. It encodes CASSHPTEGNTIYF.

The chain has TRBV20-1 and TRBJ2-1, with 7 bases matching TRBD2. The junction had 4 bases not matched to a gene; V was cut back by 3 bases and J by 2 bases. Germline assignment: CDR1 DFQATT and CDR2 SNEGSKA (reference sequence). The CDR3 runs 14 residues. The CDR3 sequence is CSASARGAYNEQFF. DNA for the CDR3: TGCAGTGCTAGTGCTCGGGGGGCCTACAATGAGCAGTTCTTC.

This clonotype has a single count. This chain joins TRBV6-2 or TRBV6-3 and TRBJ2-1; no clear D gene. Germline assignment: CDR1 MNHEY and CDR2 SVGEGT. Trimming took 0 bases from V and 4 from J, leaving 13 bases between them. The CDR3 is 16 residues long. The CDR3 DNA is TGTGCCAGCAGTTACTCAAACGGTGATTTTTACAATGAGCAGTTCTTC. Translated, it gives CASSYSNGDFYNEQFF.

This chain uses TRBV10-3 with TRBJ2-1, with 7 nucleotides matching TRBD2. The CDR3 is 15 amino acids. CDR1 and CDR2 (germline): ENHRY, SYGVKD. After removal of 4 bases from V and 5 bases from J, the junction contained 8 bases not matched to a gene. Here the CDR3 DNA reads TGTGCCATCAGTGGGGGACTAACTACCGACAATGAGCAGTTCTTC. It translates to CAISGGLTTDNEQFF.

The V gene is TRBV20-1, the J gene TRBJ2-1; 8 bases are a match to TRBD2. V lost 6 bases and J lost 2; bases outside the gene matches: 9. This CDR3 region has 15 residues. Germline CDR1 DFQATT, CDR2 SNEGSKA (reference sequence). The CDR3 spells CSARPWTSTYNEQFF. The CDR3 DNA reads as TGCAGTGCACGACCTTGGACTAGCACCTACAATGAGCAGTTCTTC.

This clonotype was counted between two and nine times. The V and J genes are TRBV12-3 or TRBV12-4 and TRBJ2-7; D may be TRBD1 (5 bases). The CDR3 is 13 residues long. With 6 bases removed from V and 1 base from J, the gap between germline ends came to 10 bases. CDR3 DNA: TGTGCCAGCAGGACAGCAGGGTCCTACGAGCAGTACTTC. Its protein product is CASRTAGSYEQYF.

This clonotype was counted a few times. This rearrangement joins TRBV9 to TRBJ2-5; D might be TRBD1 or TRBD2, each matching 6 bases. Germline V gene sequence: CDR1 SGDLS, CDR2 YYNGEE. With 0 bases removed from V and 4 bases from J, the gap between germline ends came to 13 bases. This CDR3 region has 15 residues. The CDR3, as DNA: TGTGCCAGCAGCGTAGCAGGAGGGGGGTCAGAGACCCAGTACTTC. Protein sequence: CASSVAGGGSETQYF.